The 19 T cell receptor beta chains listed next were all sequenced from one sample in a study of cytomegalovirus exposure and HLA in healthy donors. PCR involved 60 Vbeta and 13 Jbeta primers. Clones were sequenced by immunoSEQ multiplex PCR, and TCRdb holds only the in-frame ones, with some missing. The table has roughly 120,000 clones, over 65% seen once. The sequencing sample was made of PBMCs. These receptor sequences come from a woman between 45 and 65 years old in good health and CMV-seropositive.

CDR3 residues: CASSLRGTNPLANYGYTF. DNA of the CDR3: TGCGCCAGCAGCCTCAGGGGCACTAACCCCTTAGCTAACTATGGCTACACCTTC. This chain joins TRBV5-1 and TRBJ1-2; D may be TRBD1 (6 bases). Germline V lookup: CDR1 SGHRS, CDR2 YFSETQ. V was shortened by 4 bases and J by 0 bases, with 22 bases between the two germline ends. The CDR3 is 18 residues long.

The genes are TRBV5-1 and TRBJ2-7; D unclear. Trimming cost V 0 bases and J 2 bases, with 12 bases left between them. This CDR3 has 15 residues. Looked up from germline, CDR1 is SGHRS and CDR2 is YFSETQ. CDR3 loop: CASSLGGDGPYEQYF. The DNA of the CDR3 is TGCGCCAGCAGCTTGGGAGGTGACGGTCCCTACGAGCAGTACTTC. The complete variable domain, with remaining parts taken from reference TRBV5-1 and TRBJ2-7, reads KAGVTQTPRYLIKTRGQQVTLSCSPISGHRSVSWYQQTPGQGLQFLFEYFSETQRNKGNFPGRFSGRQFSNSRSEMNVSTLELGDSALYLCASSLGGDGPYEQYFGPGTRLTVT.

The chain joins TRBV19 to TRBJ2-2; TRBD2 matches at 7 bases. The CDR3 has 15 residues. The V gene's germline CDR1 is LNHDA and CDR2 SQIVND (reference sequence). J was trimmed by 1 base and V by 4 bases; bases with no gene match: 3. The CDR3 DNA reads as TGTGCCAGTAGTAGGTCGGGGGGGAACACCGGGGAGCTGTTTTTT. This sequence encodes CASSRSGGNTGELFF.

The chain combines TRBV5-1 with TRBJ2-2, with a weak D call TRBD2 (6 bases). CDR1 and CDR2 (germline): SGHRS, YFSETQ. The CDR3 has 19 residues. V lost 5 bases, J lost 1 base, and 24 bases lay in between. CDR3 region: CASSFPQGGASRNTGELFF. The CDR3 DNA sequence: TGCGCCAGCAGTTTTCCCCAAGGCGGGGCCTCGAGGAACACCGGGGAGCTGTTTTTT.

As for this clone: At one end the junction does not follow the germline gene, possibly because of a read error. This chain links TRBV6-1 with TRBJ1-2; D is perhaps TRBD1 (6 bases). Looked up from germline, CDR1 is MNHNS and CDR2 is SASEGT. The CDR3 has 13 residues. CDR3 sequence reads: CASIIQGFSGHTF. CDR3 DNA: TGTGCCAGCATTATACAGGGTTTCTCTGGCCACACCTTC.

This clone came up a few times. DNA for the CDR3: TGTGCCAGCTCACCACAGAGGGACACTGAAGCTTTCTTT. It translates to CASSPQRDTEAFF. The rearrangement links TRBV18 to TRBJ1-1, with D uncertain. The CDR3 runs to 13 residues. Germline CDR1 and CDR2: KGHSH and LQKENI. V lost 1 base and J 3 bases, leaving 6 bases between the germline ends.

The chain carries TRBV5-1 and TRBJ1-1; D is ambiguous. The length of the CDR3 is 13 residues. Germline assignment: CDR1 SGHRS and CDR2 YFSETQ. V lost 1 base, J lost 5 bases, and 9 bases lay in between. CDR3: CASSLPEKTEAFF. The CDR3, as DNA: TGCGCCAGCAGCTTGCCCGAGAAAACTGAAGCTTTCTTT.

Here the CDR3 reads CASSFTGLNGYTF. CDR3 coding DNA: TGTGCCAGCAGCTTCACAGGGCTCAACGGCTACACCTTC. This chain joins TRBV7-2 and TRBJ1-2; possible D gene TRBD1, 6 bases. Germline V gene sequence: CDR1 SGHTA, CDR2 FQGNSA. V was pared by 3 bases and J by 8 bases, with 13 bases between. The CDR3 is 13 amino acids.

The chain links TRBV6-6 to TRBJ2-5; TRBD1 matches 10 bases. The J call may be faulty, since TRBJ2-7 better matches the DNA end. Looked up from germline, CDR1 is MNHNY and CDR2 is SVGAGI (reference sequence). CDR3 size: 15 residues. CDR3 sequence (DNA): TGTGCCAGCAGTACCGGGACAGGGGAGTCCTACGAGCAGTACTTC. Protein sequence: CASSTGTGESYEQYF.

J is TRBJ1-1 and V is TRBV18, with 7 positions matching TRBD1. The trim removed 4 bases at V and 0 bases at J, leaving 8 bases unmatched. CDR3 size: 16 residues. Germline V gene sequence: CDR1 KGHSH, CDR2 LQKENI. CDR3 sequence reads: CASSLQGMYVNTEAFF. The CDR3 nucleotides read TGTGCCAGCTCACTACAGGGGATGTACGTGAACACTGAAGCTTTCTTT.

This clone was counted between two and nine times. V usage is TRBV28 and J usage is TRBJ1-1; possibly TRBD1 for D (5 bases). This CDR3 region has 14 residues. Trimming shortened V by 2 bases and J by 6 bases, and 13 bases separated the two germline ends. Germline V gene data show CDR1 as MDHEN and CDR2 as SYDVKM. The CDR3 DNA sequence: TGTGCCAGCAGTTTACAGGGTGACTTCGCTGAAGCTTTCTTT. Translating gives CASSLQGDFAEAFF.

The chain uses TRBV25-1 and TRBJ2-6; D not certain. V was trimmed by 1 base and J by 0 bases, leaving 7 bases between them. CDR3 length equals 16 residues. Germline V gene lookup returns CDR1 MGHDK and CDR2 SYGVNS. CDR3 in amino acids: CASSESVLSGANVLTF. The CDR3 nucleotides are TGTGCCAGCAGTGAATCCGTTCTCTCTGGGGCCAACGTCCTGACTTTC.

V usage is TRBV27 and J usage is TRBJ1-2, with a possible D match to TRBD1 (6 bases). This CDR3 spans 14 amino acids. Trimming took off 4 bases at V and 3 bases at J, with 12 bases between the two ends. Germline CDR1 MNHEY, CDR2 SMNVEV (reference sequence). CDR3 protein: CASSSEQGHYGYTF. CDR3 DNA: TGTGCCAGCAGTTCAGAACAGGGCCACTATGGCTACACCTTC.

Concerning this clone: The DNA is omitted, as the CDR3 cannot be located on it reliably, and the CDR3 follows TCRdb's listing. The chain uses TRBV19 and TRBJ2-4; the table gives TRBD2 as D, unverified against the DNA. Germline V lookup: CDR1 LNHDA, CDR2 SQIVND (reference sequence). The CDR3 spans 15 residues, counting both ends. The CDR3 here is CASSDFGAGGNIQYF.

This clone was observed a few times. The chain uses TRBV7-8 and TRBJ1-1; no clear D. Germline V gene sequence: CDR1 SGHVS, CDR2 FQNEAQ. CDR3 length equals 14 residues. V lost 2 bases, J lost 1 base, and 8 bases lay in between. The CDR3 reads CASSLTDWNTEAFF. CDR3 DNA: TGTGCCAGCAGCTTAACGGACTGGAACACTGAAGCTTTCTTT. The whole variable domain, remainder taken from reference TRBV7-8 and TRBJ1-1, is GAGVSQSPRYKVAKRGQDVALRCDPISGHVSLFWYQQALGQGPEFLTYFQNEAQLDKSGLPSDRFFAERPEGSVSTLKIQRTQQEDSAVYLCASSLTDWNTEAFFGQGTRLTVV.

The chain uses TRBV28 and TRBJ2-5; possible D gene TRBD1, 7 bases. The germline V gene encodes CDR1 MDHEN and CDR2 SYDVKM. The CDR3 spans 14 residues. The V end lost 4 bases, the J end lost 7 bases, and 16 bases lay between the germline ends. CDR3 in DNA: TGTGCCAGCAGTTCTGACGGGACAGCGGGGACCCAGTACTTC. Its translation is CASSSDGTAGTQYF.

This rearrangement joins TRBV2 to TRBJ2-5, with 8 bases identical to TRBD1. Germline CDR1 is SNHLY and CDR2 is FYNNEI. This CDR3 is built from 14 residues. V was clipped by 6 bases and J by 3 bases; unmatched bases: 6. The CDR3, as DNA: TGTGCCAGCAGCGCGACAGGGGAGGAAGAGACCCAGTACTTC. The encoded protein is CASSATGEEETQYF. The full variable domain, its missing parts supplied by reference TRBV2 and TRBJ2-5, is EPEVTQTPSHQVTQMGQEVILRCVPISNHLYFYWYRQILGQKVEFLVSFYNNEISEKSEIFDDQFSVERPDGSNFTLKIRSTKLEDSAMYFCASSATGEEETQYFGPGTRLLVL.

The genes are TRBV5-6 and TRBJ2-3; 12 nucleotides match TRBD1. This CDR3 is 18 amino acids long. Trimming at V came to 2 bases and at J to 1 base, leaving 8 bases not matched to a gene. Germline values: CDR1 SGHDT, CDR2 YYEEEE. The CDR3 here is CASSFRDRGLRGTDTQYF. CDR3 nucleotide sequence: TGTGCCAGCAGCTTCCGGGACAGGGGGCTCCGGGGCACAGATACGCAGTATTTT.

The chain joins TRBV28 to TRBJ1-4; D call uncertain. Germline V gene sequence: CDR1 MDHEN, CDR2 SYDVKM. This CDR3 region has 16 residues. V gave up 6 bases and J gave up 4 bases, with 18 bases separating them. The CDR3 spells CASRGFGGELNEKLFF. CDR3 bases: TGTGCCAGCAGAGGGTTTGGAGGCGAACTTAATGAAAAACTGTTTTTT.